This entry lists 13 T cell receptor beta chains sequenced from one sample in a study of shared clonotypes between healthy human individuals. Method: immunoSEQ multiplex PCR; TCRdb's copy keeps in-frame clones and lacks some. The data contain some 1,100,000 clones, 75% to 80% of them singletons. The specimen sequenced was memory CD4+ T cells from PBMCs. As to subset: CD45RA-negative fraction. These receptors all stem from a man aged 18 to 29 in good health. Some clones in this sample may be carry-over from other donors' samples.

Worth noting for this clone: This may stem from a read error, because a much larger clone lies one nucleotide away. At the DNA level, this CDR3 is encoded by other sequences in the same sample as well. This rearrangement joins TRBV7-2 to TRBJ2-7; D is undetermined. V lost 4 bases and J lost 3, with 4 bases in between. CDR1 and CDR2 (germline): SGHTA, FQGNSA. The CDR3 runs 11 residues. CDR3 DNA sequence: TGTGCCAGCAGCTCATACTACGAGCAGTACTTC. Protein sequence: CASSSYYEQYF.

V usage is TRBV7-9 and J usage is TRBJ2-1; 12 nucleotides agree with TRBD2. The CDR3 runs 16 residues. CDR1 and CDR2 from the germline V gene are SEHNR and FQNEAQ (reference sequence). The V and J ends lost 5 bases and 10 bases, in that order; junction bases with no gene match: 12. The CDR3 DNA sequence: TGTGCCAGCAGCCCACCTAGCGGGAGGGGGCTCGGAGAGCAGTTCTTC. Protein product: CASSPPSGRGLGEQFF.

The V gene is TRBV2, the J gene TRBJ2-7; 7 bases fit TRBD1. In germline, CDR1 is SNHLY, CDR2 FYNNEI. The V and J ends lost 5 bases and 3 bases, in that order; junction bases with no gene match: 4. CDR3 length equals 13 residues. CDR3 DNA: TGTGCCAGCAGTCCGACAGGGTTCTACGAGCAGTACTTC. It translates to CASSPTGFYEQYF. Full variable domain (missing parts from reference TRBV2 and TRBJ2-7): EPEVTQTPSHQVTQMGQEVILRCVPISNHLYFYWYRQILGQKVEFLVSFYNNEISEKSEIFDDQFSVERPDGSNFTLKIRSTKLEDSAMYFCASSPTGFYEQYFGPGTRLTVT.

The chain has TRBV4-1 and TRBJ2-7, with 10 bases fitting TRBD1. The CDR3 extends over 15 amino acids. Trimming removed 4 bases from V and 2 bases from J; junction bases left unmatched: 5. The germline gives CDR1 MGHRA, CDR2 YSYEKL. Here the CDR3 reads CASSLPGQGTYEQYF. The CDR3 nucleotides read TGCGCCAGCAGCCTCCCGGGACAGGGGACCTACGAGCAGTACTTC.

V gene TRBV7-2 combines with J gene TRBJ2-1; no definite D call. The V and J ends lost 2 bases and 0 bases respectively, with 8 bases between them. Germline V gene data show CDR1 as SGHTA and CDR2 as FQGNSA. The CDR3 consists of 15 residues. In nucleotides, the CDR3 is TGTGCCAGCAGCTTAAATACGGGCTCCTACAATGAGCAGTTCTTC. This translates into CASSLNTGSYNEQFF. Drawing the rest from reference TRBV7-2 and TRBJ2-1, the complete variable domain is GAGVSQSPSNKVTEKGKDVELRCDPISGHTALYWYRQSLGQGLEFLIYFQGNSAPDKSGLPSDRFSAERTGGSVSTLTIQRTQQEDSAVYLCASSLNTGSYNEQFFGPGTRLTVL.

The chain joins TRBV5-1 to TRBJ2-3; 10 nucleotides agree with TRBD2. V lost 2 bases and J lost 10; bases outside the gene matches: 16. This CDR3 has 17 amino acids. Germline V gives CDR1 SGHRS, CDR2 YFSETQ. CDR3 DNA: TGCGCCAGCAGCTTATTTGCTAGCGGGAGCCCCTCGGCTGCGCAGTATTTT. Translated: CASSLFASGSPSAAQYF.

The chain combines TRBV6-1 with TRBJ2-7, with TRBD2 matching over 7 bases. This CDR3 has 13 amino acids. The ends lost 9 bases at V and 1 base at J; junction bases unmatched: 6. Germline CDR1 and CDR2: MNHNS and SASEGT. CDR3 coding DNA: TGTGCCAGTAAGATTAGCGGGTCCTACGAGCAGTACTTC. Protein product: CASKISGSYEQYF.

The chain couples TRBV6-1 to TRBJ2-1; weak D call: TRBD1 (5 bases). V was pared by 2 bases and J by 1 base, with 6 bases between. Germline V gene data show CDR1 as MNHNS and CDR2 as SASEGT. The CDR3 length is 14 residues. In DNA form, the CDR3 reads TGTGCCAGCAGTGAACAGGGTTCCTACAATGAGCAGTTCTTC. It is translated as CASSEQGSYNEQFF.

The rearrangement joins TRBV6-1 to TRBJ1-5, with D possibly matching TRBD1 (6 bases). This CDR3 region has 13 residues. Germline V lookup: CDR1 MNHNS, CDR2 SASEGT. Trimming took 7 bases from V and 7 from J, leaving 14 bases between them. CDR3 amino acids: CASMGGLSQPQHF. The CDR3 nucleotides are TGTGCCAGCATGGGGGGGCTTAGCCAGCCCCAGCATTTT.

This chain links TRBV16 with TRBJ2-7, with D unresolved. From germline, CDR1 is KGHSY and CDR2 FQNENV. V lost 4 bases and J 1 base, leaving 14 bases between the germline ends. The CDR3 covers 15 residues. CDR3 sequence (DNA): TGTGCCAGCAGCCGTACCGGGCCCTGGTCCTACGAGCAGTACTTC. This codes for CASSRTGPWSYEQYF.

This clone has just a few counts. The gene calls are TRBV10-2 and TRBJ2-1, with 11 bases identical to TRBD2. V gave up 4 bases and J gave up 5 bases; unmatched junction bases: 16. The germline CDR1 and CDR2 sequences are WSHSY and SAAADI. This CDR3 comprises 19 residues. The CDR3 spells CASSARRLAGPKGNNEQFF. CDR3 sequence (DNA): TGCGCCAGCAGTGCAAGGCGACTAGCGGGACCGAAGGGGAACAATGAGCAGTTCTTC.

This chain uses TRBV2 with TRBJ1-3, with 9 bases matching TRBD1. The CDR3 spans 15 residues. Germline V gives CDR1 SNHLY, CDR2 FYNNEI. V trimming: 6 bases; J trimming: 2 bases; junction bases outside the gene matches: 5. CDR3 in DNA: TGTGCCAGCAGAACCCGGGACAGGGCTGGAAACACCATATATTTT. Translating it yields CASRTRDRAGNTIYF.

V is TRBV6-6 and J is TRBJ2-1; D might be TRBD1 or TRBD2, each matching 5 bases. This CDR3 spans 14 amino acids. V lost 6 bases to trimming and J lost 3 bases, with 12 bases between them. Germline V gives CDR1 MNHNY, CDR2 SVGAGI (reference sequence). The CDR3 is CASRNGADYNEQFF. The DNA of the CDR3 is TGTGCCAGCAGAAACGGGGCTGACTACAATGAGCAGTTCTTC.